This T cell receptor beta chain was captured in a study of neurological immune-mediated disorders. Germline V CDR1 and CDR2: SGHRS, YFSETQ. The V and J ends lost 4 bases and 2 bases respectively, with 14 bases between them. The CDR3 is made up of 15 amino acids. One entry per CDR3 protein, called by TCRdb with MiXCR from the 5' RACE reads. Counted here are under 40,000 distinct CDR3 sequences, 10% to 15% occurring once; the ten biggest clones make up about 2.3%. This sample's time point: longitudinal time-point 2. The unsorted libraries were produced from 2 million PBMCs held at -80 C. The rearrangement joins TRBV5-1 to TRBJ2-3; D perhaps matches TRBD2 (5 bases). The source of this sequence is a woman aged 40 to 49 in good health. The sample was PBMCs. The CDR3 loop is CASSPFYGDTDTQYF. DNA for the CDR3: TGCGCCAGCAGCCCCTTCTACGGGGACACAGATACGCAGTATTTT.